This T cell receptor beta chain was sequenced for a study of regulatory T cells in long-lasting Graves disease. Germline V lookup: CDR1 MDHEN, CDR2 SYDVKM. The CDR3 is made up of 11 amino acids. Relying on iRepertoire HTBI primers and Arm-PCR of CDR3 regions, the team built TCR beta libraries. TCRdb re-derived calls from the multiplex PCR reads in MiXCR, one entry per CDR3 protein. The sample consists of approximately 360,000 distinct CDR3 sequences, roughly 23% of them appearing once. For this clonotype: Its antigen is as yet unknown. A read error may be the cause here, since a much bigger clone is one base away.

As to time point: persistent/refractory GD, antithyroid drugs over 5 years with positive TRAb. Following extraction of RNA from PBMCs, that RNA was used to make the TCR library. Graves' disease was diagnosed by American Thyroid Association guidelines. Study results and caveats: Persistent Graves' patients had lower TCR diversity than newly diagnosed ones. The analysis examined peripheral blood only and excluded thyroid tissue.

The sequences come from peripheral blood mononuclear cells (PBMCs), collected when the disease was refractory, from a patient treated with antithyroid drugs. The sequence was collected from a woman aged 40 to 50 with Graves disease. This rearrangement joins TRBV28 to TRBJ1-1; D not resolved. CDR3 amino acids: CASRAETEASF. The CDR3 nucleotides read TGTGCCAGTCGGGCAGAAACTGAAGCTTCCTTT.